A selection of T cell receptor beta chains follows, all from one sample in a study of beta chain features in type 1 diabetes. The method was immunoSEQ multiplex PCR; TCRdb's version includes in-frame clones alone and lacks a portion of them. The table shows 390,000 or so clones, with roughly 13% occurring only once. Source material: naive CD4+ T cells from blood. The receptors here all came from a man younger than 40 in good health. CDR3s include the opening cysteine and the closing phenylalanine or tryptophan. A D gene is named only where the DNA matches it firmly. Rows may omit the clone size; those that give it use once, few, many or a size class.

V,D,length,size,J,DNA,CDR3
TRBV23-1,TRBD1,15,few,TRBJ2-7,TGCGCCAGCAGTCAGGGGACAGGGACTGAGAACGAGCAGTACTTC,CASSQGTGTENEQYF
TRBV25-1,TRBD1,16,few,TRBJ2-1,TGTGCCAGCAGTGAATTGGATGGGACAGGGCCCAATGAGCAGTTCTTC,CASSELDGTGPNEQFF
TRBV11-1,NA,16,NA,TRBJ2-4,TGTGCCAGCAGCTTATCAGTGGGCCTAGCCAAAAACATTCAGTACTTC,CASSLSVGLAKNIQYF
TRBV5-4,NA,14,few,TRBJ2-1,TGTGCCAGCAGCTTGGATGGCAGGGGCAATGAGCAGTTCTTC,CASSLDGRGNEQFF
TRBV10-3,NA,14,few,TRBJ1-2,TGTGCCACCAGGGACGGAGGATCTAACTATGGCTACACCTTC,CATRDGGSNYGYTF
TRBV5-1,NA,15,few,TRBJ2-3,TGCGCCAGCAGCTTGCGGCAGACTAGCACAGATACGCAGTATTTT,CASSLRQTSTDTQYF
TRBV10-3,NA,15,few,TRBJ2-3,TGTGCCATCAGTGACAGCCAAGGAGGCACAGATACGCAGTATTTT,CAISDSQGGTDTQYF
TRBV15,NA,14,NA,TRBJ1-6,TGTGCCACCAGCAGAGACAGGGTAGGGTCACCCCTCCACTTT,CATSRDRVGSPLHF
TRBV28,TRBD2,17,few,TRBJ2-1,TGTGCCAGCAGTCCATGGACTAGCGGGAGAGGGTCGCATGAGCAGTTCTTC,CASSPWTSGRGSHEQFF
TRBV19,NA,14,NA,TRBJ2-7,TGTGCCAGTAGTTCTACAGGGACTAACTACGAGCAGTACTTC,CASSSTGTNYEQYF
TRBV7-2,NA,14,few,TRBJ1-4,TGTGCCAGCAGCTTCCTCTCGGGAGATGAAAAACTGTTTTTT,CASSFLSGDEKLFF
TRBV30,TRBD1,14,few,TRBJ2-1,TGTGCCTGGGAAGGGACAGGGGTTTACAATGAGCAGTTCTTC,CAWEGTGVYNEQFF
TRBV10-3,TRBD1,13,few,TRBJ1-5,TGTGCCACTCGAGGGACAGACAATCAGCCCCAGCATTTT,CATRGTDNQPQHF
TRBV5-4,TRBD2,13,few,TRBJ2-1,TGTGCCAGCAGCCTGACGGGGGGGAGTGAGCAGTTCTTC,CASSLTGGSEQFF
TRBV11-1,NA,11,NA,TRBJ2-1,TGTGCCAGGCCTAGGGGTAATGAGCAGTTCTTC,CARPRGNEQFF
TRBV30,NA,12,few,TRBJ2-1,TGTGCCTGGAGTGGGTCCGGCAATGAGCAGTTCTTC,CAWSGSGNEQFF
TRBV6-6,NA,14,few,TRBJ2-1,TGTGCCAGCAGTTACACGGCACACTACAATGAGCAGTTCTTC,CASSYTAHYNEQFF
TRBV14,NA,14,few,TRBJ2-1,TGTGCCAGCAGCCAGGCTAGTACGTTACATGAGCAGTTCTTC,CASSQASTLHEQFF
TRBV30,TRBD1,13,NA,TRBJ1-2,TGTGCCTGGTCCCGGGACAGGGGCTATGGCTACACCTTC,CAWSRDRGYGYTF
TRBV5-4,TRBD1,14,NA,TRBJ1-2,TGTGCCAGCAGCTTGGCGGACAGGGGTTATGGCTACACCTTC,CASSLADRGYGYTF
TRBV7-2,NA,14,NA,TRBJ2-1,TGTGCCAGCAGCTCAGACAGTCTAAACAATGAGCAGTTCTTC,CASSSDSLNNEQFF
TRBV15,NA,15,NA,TRBJ2-7,TGTGCCACCAGCAGAGATCTGGGGAGGGGGTACGAGCAGTACTTC,CATSRDLGRGYEQYF
TRBV6-5,NA,15,few,TRBJ1-2,TGTGCCAGCAGTTACCGACCAGCGGGGGCATTTGGCTACACCTTC,CASSYRPAGAFGYTF
TRBV9,NA,16,NA,TRBJ1-2,TGTGCCAGCAGCGTAGAGGCAGGTCGGCGAGCTTATGGCTACACCTTC,CASSVEAGRRAYGYTF
TRBV7-2,TRBD1,16,few,TRBJ1-1,TGTGCCAGCAGCCCAGGCGGACAGGGGGCTGGCACTGAAGCTTTCTTT,CASSPGGQGAGTEAFF
TRBV2,NA,14,NA,TRBJ2-5,TGTGCCAACGAAGGAGGCAGGGGACAAGAGACCCAGTACTTC,CANEGGRGQETQYF